Described below is a single T cell receptor (beta chain) sequence and its context. Its target is not known. The CDR3 runs 13 residues. The germline V gene has CDR1 SGDLS and CDR2 YYNGEE. Trimming cost V 3 bases and J 2 bases, with 6 bases left between them. The study ran its PCR with 60 Vbeta and 13 Jbeta primers. In the study's own analysis: Approximately 83 million unique TCR beta chains, some 9.9 million shared, were counted in a later analysis. TCRdb's table, derived via immunoSEQ multiplex PCR, lists solely in-frame clones and lacks some. Clonal size and the V and J genes are those of that table, whereas D and trimming came from the DNA. This sample's clone table lists 200,000 or so clones. The data were obtained in a study of cytomegalovirus exposure and HLA in healthy donors. Notes on the study in general: Previous analysis showed most TCR beta V segments were productive about 87% or about 30% of the time.

The TCR was taken from a boy aged 10-17 years in good health and CMV-seronegative. Sequencing was done on a sample of PBMCs. The chain uses TRBV9 and TRBJ1-5; D may be TRBD1 (6 bases). DNA of the CDR3: TGTGCCAGCAGCGGACAGGGCAATCAGCCCCAGCATTTT. As protein: CASSGQGNQPQHF.